The entry below gives a single TCR beta chain sequence along with its context. As yet, its antigen is unknown. Addition of a universal primer site occurred through template switching, and cDNA carried unique molecular identifiers. Each CDR3 protein gets one entry after TCRdb re-called the 5' RACE reads with MiXCR. Seen here are approximately 620,000 distinct CDR3 sequences, 8.6% observed once, and the top ten hold approximately 0.94%. The data belong to a study of identical twins. Study results and caveats: Monozygotic twin pairs showed more out-of-frame TCR alpha sharing than models estimated. Out-of-frame alpha sequences common to twins exhibited a surplus of low generation probability.

A further study also used this sample, focusing on yellow fever vaccine responses in identical twins. Per that study: Reportedly, twins' vaccine T cell responses looked partly convergent and partly personalized.

Input material: PBMCs. The receptor comes from a woman aged 18-29 years in good health.

The CDR3 spells CATSRDPGHSDGYTF. CDR3 nucleotide sequence: TGTGCCACCAGCAGAGATCCGGGACATAGTGATGGCTACACCTTC. The rearrangement links TRBV15 to TRBJ1-2; D is perhaps TRBD1 (6 bases). The ends were cut back, 0 bases at V and 6 bases at J, with 14 bases in the middle. Germline loops: CDR1 LNHNV, CDR2 YYDKDF (reference sequence). The CDR3 length is 15 residues. Combining the CDR3 with reference TRBV15 and TRBJ1-2 gives the whole variable domain DAMVIQNPRYQVTQFGKPVTLSCSQTLNHNVMYWYQQKSSQAPKLLFHYYDKDFNNEADTPDNFQSRRPNTSFCFLDIRSPGLGDTAMYLCATSRDPGHSDGYTFGSGTRLTVV.